The present T cell receptor beta chain was sequenced within a study of patients and donors after allogeneic stem cell transplantation. MiXCR, run by TCRdb on the RT-PCR reads, gives a single entry per CDR3 protein. The table shows about 960,000 distinct CDR3 sequences, with around 17% occurring only once. The sample taken for sequencing was blood, either unsorted or a sorted T cell fraction (not recorded which). This receptor was identified in a human donor who was either an allogeneic HSCT recipient or a stem cell or donor lymphocyte infusion donor (not recorded which). It is not recorded whose cells these are; they may come from a transplant donor.

CDR3 DNA sequence: TGTGCCAGCAGTTTCGGGCAGGGGAGCGGGAATGAGCAGTTCTTC. The encoded protein is CASSFGQGSGNEQFF. This chain connects TRBV12-3 or TRBV12-4 to TRBJ2-1; possibly TRBD1 or TRBD2 for D (6 bases each). Trimming stripped 3 bases from V and 7 bases from J, with 16 bases between. This CDR3 has 15 residues.